Each of the 22 T cell receptor beta chains below was sequenced from the same sample in a study of shared clonotypes between healthy human individuals. This table comes from immunoSEQ multiplex PCR, and its TCRdb copy is limited to in-frame clones, with some not included. The data show about 2.3 million clones, 85% to 95% seen once. Sequenced material: naive CD4+ T cells from PBMCs. The subset denotes: CD45RA+ positively selected. The receptors derive from a man younger than 35 in good health. Some clones in this sample may be carry-over from other donors' samples.

The rearrangement links TRBV7-8 to TRBJ1-2, with a tentative D call TRBD1 (6 bases). Trimming removed 6 bases from V and 4 bases from J, with 15 bases in between. The CDR3 runs to 14 residues. The germline V gene encodes CDR1 SGHVS and CDR2 FQNEAQ. The CDR3 loop is CASSTTGGSYGYTF. CDR3 in DNA: TGTGCCAGCAGTACAACCGGGGGCAGCTATGGCTACACCTTC.

The V call is TRBV6-4, the J call TRBJ1-3; maybe TRBD1 (6 bases). Trimming removed 8 bases from V and 1 base from J, with 24 bases in between. CDR3 length equals 18 residues. CDR1 is MRHNA, CDR2 SNTAGT, per germline. The CDR3 DNA is TGTGCCAGCGGTGGGCGGCCAGGGGATTTAGGATCTGGAAACACCATATATTTT. This gives the protein CASGGRPGDLGSGNTIYF.

This clone was counted once. Other nucleotide sequences in the sample specify the same CDR3. DNA for the CDR3: TGCAGCGCCGGATATGAGCAGTTCTTC. Amino acid sequence: CSAGYEQFF. The chain combines TRBV29-1 with TRBJ2-1; no clear D gene. V was pared by 7 bases and J by 8 bases, with 6 bases between. Germline loops: CDR1 SQVTM, CDR2 ANQGSEA. The CDR3 consists of 9 residues.

The CDR3 here is CASSPSGRENNEQFF. The CDR3 DNA reads as TGTGCCAGCAGCCCAAGCGGGAGGGAGAACAATGAGCAGTTCTTC. The chain links TRBV2 to TRBJ2-1; TRBD2 agrees at 10 bases. Germline V gene lookup returns CDR1 SNHLY and CDR2 FYNNEI. The V segment lost 6 bases and the J segment 5 bases; nucleotides outside the gene matches: 7. CDR3 length equals 15 residues.

V usage is TRBV30 and J usage is TRBJ2-7; D ambiguous. This CDR3 spans 15 amino acids. Trimming removed 0 bases from V and 1 base from J, with 13 bases in between. Per the germline V gene, CDR1 is GTSNPN and CDR2 is SVGIG (reference sequence). The CDR3 nucleotides are TGTGCCTGGAGTGTTAATTCTGGCAGGTCCTACGAGCAGTACTTC. Its protein product is CAWSVNSGRSYEQYF. Using reference TRBV30 and TRBJ2-7 for the parts outside the CDR3, the full variable domain is SQTIHQWPATLVQPVGSPLSLECTVEGTSNPNLYWYRQAAGRGLQLLFYSVGIGQISSEVPQNLSASRPQDRQFILSSKKLLLSDSGFYLCAWSVNSGRSYEQYFGPGTRLTVT.

This sequence joins TRBV19 and TRBJ2-6, with a weak D call TRBD1 (6 bases). V dropped 5 bases and J dropped 0 bases, with 17 bases sitting between them. Germline CDR1 reads LNHDA; CDR2 reads SQIVND (reference sequence). This CDR3 contains 18 residues. The CDR3 loop reads CASSQSGTRNSGANVLTF. DNA of the CDR3: TGTGCCAGTAGTCAATCCGGGACACGTAACTCTGGGGCCAACGTCCTGACTTTC. Full variable domain (outside the CDR3, taken from reference TRBV19 and TRBJ2-6): DGGITQSPKYLFRKEGQNVTLSCEQNLNHDAMYWYRQDPGQGLRLIYYSQIVNDFQKGDIAEGYSVSREKKESFPLTVTSAQKNPTAFYLCASSQSGTRNSGANVLTFGAGSRLTVL.

The chain couples TRBV2 to TRBJ1-2, with TRBD1 as a possible D gene (6 bases). This CDR3 contains 13 residues. Germline V gene sequence: CDR1 SNHLY, CDR2 FYNNEI. Trimming stripped 2 bases from V and 7 bases from J, with 11 bases between. CDR3 amino acids: CASSETGSGGYTF. In DNA form, the CDR3 reads TGTGCCAGCAGTGAAACAGGGTCGGGTGGCTACACCTTC. The full variable domain, completed using reference TRBV2 and TRBJ1-2, is EPEVTQTPSHQVTQMGQEVILRCVPISNHLYFYWYRQILGQKVEFLVSFYNNEISEKSEIFDDQFSVERPDGSNFTLKIRSTKLEDSAMYFCASSETGSGGYTFGSGTRLTVV.

The rearrangement uses TRBV28 and TRBJ1-5, with 9 bases that match TRBD1. CDR3 length: 15 amino acids. Germline V gives CDR1 MDHEN, CDR2 SYDVKM. V shed 6 bases and J 2 bases; nucleotides not matched to a gene: 5. This CDR3 is CASSRRTGGNQPQHF. CDR3 nucleotides: TGTGCCAGCAGCAGAAGGACAGGGGGCAATCAGCCCCAGCATTTT. Full variable domain (rest looked up from reference TRBV28 and TRBJ1-5): DVKVTQSSRYLVKRTGEKVFLECVQDMDHENMFWYRQDPGLGLRLIYFSYDVKMKEKGDIPEGYSVSREKKERFSLILESASTNQTSMYLCASSRRTGGNQPQHFGDGTRLSIL.

The rearrangement joins TRBV5-4 to TRBJ1-3, with D unclear. This CDR3 contains 16 residues. From germline, CDR1 is SGHNT and CDR2 YYREEE (reference sequence). V lost 4 bases and J 0 bases, leaving 14 bases between the germline ends. In nucleotides, the CDR3 is TGTGCCAGCAGCCCGACGACACGTAGCTCTGGAAACACCATATATTTT. Amino acid sequence: CASSPTTRSSGNTIYF.

V gene TRBV20-1 combines with J gene TRBJ2-7; D unclear. This CDR3 region has 11 residues. V shed 1 base and J shed 7 bases, with 8 bases lying between them. Germline-derived CDR1 and CDR2 are DFQATT and SNEGSKA (reference sequence). The CDR3 region is CSARVLREQYF. CDR3 nucleotide sequence: TGCAGTGCTAGAGTTCTTAGAGAGCAGTACTTC.

This chain joins TRBV2 and TRBJ2-5, with a tentative D call TRBD2 (5 bases). Germline CDR1 reads SNHLY; CDR2 reads FYNNEI. V lost 6 bases, J lost 5 bases, and 7 bases lay in between. The CDR3 loop spans 11 amino acids. CDR3 region: CASREAETQYF. The CDR3, as DNA: TGTGCCAGCAGGGAGGCCGAGACCCAGTACTTC. Full variable domain (missing parts from reference TRBV2 and TRBJ2-5): EPEVTQTPSHQVTQMGQEVILRCVPISNHLYFYWYRQILGQKVEFLVSFYNNEISEKSEIFDDQFSVERPDGSNFTLKIRSTKLEDSAMYFCASREAETQYFGPGTRLLVL.

The J gene is TRBJ2-1, the V gene TRBV5-1, with 8 bases aligning to TRBD1. Germline V gene lookup returns CDR1 SGHRS and CDR2 YFSETQ. The V gene end was trimmed by 1 base and the J gene end by 4 bases; junction bases not matched to a gene: 4. This CDR3 is 15 amino acids long. The CDR3 spells CASSLSDRVYNEQFF. CDR3 DNA sequence: TGCGCCAGCAGCTTGTCGGACAGGGTGTACAATGAGCAGTTCTTC.

V and J are TRBV19 and TRBJ2-1; D is perhaps TRBD1 (7 bases). CDR1 LNHDA and CDR2 SQIVND come from the germline V gene (reference sequence). The CDR3 has 14 residues. Trimming took off 10 bases at V and 4 bases at J, with 17 bases between the two ends. The CDR3 loop reads CATMGGTDYNEQFF. The CDR3 DNA sequence: TGTGCCACCATGGGCGGGACAGATTACAATGAGCAGTTCTTC.

The chain joins TRBV7-2 to TRBJ2-7; no reliable D call. CDR3 length equals 12 residues. Germline CDR1 reads SGHTA; CDR2 reads FQGNSA. Trimming left V 0 bases short and J 6 bases short, with 6 bases between. The CDR3 loop reads CASSLARFEQYF. The CDR3 DNA reads TGTGCCAGCAGCTTAGCTAGATTCGAGCAGTACTTC.

Notes on this clone: This same CDR3 is encoded by further DNA sequences in the sample. The gene calls are TRBV5-1 and TRBJ1-2, with D possibly TRBD1 on 6 matching bases. CDR1 and CDR2 from the germline V gene are SGHRS and YFSETQ. Trimming removed 0 bases from V and 4 bases from J, with 10 bases in between. This CDR3 comprises 14 residues. In DNA form, the CDR3 reads TGCGCCAGCAGCTTGGCAGGGGCGGGCTATGGCTACACCTTC. Protein sequence: CASSLAGAGYGYTF.

This chain links TRBV6-1 with TRBJ1-1; no definite D call. There are 15 residues in the CDR3. The germline CDR1 and CDR2 sequences are MNHNS and SASEGT. Trimming shortened V by 3 bases and J by 0 bases, and 11 bases separated the two germline ends. CDR3 in amino acids: CASSDLGGLNTEAFF. The DNA for the CDR3 is TGTGCCAGCAGTGATTTGGGCGGCCTGAACACTGAAGCTTTCTTT.

The rearrangement uses TRBV7-9 and TRBJ2-3; maybe TRBD2 (6 bases). Deletions cut 8 bases from V and 2 bases from J, with 20 bases between. The CDR3 runs 16 residues. The germline V gene has CDR1 SEHNR and CDR2 FQNEAQ (reference sequence). Here the CDR3 reads CASGGSGVFFTDTQYF. CDR3 in DNA: TGTGCCAGCGGGGGGTCGGGAGTGTTCTTCACAGATACGCAGTATTTT.

V gene TRBV5-1 combines with J gene TRBJ2-7; D remains ambiguous. Germline V lookup: CDR1 SGHRS, CDR2 YFSETQ. V was cut by 3 bases and J by 3 bases, with 10 bases left in between. CDR3 size: 13 residues. CDR3 sequence: CASSSGVNYEQYF. CDR3 DNA: TGCGCCAGCAGCTCCGGAGTGAACTACGAGCAGTACTTC. The full variable domain, with the rest looked up from reference TRBV5-1 and TRBJ2-7, is KAGVTQTPRYLIKTRGQQVTLSCSPISGHRSVSWYQQTPGQGLQFLFEYFSETQRNKGNFPGRFSGRQFSNSRSEMNVSTLELGDSALYLCASSSGVNYEQYFGPGTRLTVT.

The chain is built from TRBV19 and TRBJ1-4; possible D gene TRBD1, 5 bases. This CDR3 region has 13 residues. Looked up from germline, CDR1 is LNHDA and CDR2 is SQIVND (reference sequence). Trimming took off 10 bases at V and 7 bases at J, with 16 bases between the two ends. The CDR3 nucleotides are TGTGCCACCTCAAGGTCGGGGGTTGAAAAACTGTTTTTT. Its translation is CATSRSGVEKLFF.

The chain couples TRBV7-8 to TRBJ2-7, with D possibly being TRBD1 (6 bases). The CDR3 is 15 residues long. Germline values: CDR1 SGHVS, CDR2 FQNEAQ. V lost 1 base to trimming and J lost 4 bases, with 14 bases between them. The CDR3 region is CASSLEMAGVYEQYF. The CDR3 nucleotides are TGTGCCAGCAGCTTAGAGATGGCAGGGGTTTACGAGCAGTACTTC.

The J gene is TRBJ2-2, the V gene TRBV10-3, with 15 positions matching TRBD2. Germline V gene lookup returns CDR1 ENHRY and CDR2 SYGVKD. This CDR3 spans 19 amino acids. With V trimmed by 0 bases and J by 4 bases, 6 bases remained unmatched. CDR3 sequence: CAISESRTSGRAGTGELFF. In DNA, the CDR3 is TGTGCCATCAGTGAGTCACGGACTAGCGGGAGGGCCGGCACCGGGGAGCTGTTTTTT.

The rearrangement links TRBV28 to TRBJ1-3, with D possibly being TRBD1 (6 bases). Trimming took 6 bases from V and 4 from J, leaving 16 bases between them. The V gene's germline CDR1 is MDHEN and CDR2 SYDVKM. The CDR3 sequence is 15 residues long. DNA of the CDR3: TGTGCCAGCAGCATAACAGGGAGTAAGGGAAACACCATATATTTT. This gives the protein CASSITGSKGNTIYF. Supplemented by reference TRBV28 and TRBJ1-3, the full variable domain reads DVKVTQSSRYLVKRTGEKVFLECVQDMDHENMFWYRQDPGLGLRLIYFSYDVKMKEKGDIPEGYSVSREKKERFSLILESASTNQTSMYLCASSITGSKGNTIYFGEGSWLTVV.